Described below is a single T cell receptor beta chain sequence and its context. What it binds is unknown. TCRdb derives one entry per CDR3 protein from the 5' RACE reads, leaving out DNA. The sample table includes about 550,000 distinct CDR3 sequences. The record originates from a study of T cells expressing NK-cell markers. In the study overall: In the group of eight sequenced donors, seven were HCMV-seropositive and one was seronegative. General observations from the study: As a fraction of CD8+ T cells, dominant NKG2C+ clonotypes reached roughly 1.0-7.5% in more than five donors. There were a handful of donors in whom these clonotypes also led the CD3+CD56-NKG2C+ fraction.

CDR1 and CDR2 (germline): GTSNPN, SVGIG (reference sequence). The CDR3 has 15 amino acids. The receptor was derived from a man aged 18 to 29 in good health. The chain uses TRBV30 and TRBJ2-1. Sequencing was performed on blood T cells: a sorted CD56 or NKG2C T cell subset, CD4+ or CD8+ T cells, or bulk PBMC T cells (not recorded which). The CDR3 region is CAWSSLESSYNEQFF.